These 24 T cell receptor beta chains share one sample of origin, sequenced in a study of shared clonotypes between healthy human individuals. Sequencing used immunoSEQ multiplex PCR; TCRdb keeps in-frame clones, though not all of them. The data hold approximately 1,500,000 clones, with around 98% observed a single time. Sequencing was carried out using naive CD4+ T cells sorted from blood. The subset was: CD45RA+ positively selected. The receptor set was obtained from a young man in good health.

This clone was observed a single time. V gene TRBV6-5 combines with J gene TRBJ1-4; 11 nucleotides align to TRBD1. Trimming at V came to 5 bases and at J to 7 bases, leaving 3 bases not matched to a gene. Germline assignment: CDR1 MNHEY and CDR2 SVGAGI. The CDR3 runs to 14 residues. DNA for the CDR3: TGTGCCAGCAGTCGGGACAGGGGGTTTGAAAAACTGTTTTTT. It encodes CASSRDRGFEKLFF.

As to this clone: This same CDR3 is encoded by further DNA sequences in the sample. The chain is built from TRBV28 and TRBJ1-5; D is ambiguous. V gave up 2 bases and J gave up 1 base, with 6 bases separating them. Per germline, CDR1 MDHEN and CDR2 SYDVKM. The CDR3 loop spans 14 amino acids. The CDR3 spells CASSLPGSNQPQHF. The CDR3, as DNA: TGTGCCAGCAGTTTACCGGGGAGCAATCAGCCCCAGCATTTT.

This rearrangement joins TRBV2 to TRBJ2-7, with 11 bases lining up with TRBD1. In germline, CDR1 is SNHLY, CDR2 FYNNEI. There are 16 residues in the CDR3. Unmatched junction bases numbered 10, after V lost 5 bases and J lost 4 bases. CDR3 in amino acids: CASSKEGGTGGYEQYF. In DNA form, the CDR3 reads TGTGCCAGCAGTAAAGAAGGGGGGACAGGGGGTTACGAGCAGTACTTC.

CDR3 region: CASSNGGGTGAGEQYF. CDR3 nucleotide sequence: TGTGCCAGCAGCAACGGGGGAGGGACAGGGGCAGGCGAGCAGTACTTC. The rearrangement uses TRBV6-6 and TRBJ2-7, with 10 bases lining up with TRBD1. V lost 6 bases, J lost 6 bases, and 14 bases stayed unmatched. Germline V CDR1 and CDR2: MNHNY, SVGAGI (reference sequence). This CDR3 region has 16 residues.

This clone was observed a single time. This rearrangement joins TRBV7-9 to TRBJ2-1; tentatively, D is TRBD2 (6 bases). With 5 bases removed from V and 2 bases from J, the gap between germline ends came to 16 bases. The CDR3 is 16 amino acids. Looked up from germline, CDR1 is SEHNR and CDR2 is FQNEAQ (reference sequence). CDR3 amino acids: CASSRLPGSTYNEQFF. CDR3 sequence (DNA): TGTGCCAGCAGCCGTCTGCCCGGGAGCACCTACAATGAGCAGTTCTTC.

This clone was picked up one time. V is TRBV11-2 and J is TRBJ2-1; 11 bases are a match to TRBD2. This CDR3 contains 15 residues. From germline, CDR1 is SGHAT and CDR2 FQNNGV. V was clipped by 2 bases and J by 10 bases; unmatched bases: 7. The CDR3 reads CASSLLAGGVQEQFF. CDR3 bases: TGTGCCAGCAGCTTACTAGCGGGAGGAGTTCAGGAGCAGTTCTTC. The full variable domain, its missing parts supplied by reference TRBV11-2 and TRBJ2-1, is EAGVAQSPRYKIIEKRQSVAFWCNPISGHATLYWYQQILGQGPKLLIQFQNNGVVDDSQLPKDRFSAERLKGVDSTLKIQPAKLEDSAVYLCASSLLAGGVQEQFFGPGTRLTVL.

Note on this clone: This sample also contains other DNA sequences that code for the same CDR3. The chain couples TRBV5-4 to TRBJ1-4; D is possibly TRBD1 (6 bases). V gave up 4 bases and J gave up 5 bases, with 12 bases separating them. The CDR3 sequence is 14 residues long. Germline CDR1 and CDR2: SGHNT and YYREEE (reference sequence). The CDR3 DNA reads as TGTGCCAGCAGCCTGAGGCAGGGGAATGAAAAACTGTTTTTT. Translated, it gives CASSLRQGNEKLFF.

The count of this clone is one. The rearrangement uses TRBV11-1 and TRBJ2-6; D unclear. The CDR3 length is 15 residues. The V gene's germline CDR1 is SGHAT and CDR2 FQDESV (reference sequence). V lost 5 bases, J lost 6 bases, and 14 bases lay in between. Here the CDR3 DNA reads TGTGCCAGCAGCCCCGACACGAGGATGGCCAACGTCCTGACTTTC. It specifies CASSPDTRMANVLTF.

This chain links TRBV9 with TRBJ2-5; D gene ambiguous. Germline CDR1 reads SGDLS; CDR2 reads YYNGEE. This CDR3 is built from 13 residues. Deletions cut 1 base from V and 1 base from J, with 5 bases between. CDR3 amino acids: CASSVISQETQYF. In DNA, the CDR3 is TGTGCCAGCAGCGTAATATCCCAAGAGACCCAGTACTTC.

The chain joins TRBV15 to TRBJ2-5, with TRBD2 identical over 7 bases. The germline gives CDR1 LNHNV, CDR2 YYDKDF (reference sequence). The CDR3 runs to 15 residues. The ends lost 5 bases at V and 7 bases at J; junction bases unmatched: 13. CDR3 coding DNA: TGTGCCACCAGCCGCGGGGGTTTAGGCGGTTCGACCCAGTACTTC. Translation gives CATSRGGLGGSTQYF.

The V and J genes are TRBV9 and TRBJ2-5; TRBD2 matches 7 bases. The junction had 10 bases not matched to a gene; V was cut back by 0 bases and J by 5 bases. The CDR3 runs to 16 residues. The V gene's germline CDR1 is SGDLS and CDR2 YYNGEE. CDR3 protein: CASSVGAAGVGETQYF. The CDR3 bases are TGTGCCAGCAGCGTAGGTGCGGCGGGAGTGGGTGAGACCCAGTACTTC.

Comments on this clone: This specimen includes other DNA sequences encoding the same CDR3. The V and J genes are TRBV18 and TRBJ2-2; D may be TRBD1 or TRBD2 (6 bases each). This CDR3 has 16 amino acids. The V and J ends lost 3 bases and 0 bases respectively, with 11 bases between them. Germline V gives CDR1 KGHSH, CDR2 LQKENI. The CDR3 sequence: CASSPLGGPNTGELFF. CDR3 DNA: TGTGCCAGCTCACCGTTGGGGGGCCCGAACACCGGGGAGCTGTTTTTT.

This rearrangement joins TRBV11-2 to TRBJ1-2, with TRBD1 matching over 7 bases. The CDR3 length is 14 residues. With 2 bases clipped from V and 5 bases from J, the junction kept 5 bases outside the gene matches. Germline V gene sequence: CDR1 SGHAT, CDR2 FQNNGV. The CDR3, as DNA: TGTGCCAGCAGCTTACGGGACAGTGGGTATGGCTACACCTTC. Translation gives CASSLRDSGYGYTF. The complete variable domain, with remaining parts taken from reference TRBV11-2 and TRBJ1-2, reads EAGVAQSPRYKIIEKRQSVAFWCNPISGHATLYWYQQILGQGPKLLIQFQNNGVVDDSQLPKDRFSAERLKGVDSTLKIQPAKLEDSAVYLCASSLRDSGYGYTFGSGTRLTVV.

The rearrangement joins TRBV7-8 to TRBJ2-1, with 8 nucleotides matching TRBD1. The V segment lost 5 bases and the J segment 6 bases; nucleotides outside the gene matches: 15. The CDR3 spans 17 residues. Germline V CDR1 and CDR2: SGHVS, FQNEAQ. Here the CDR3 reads CASSPSWLDRDGNEQFF. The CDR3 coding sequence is TGTGCCAGCAGCCCGTCGTGGCTGGACAGGGATGGCAATGAGCAGTTCTTC.

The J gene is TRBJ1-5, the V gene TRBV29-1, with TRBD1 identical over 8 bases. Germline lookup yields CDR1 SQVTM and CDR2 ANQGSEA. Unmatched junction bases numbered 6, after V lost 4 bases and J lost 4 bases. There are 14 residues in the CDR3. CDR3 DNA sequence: TGCAGCGTTGGTGGACAGGGAAAAAATCAGCCCCAGCATTTT. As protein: CSVGGQGKNQPQHF.

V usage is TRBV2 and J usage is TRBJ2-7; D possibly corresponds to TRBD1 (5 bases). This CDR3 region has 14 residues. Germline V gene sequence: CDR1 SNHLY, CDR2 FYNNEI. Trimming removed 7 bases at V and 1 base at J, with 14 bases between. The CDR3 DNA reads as TGTGCCAGCACGACAGCGAGGTTATCCTACGAGCAGTACTTC. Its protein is CASTTARLSYEQYF.

CDR3 sequence reads: CASSPVPYGYTF. The CDR3 DNA reads TGTGCCAGCTCCCCCGTGCCGTATGGCTACACCTTC. This chain connects TRBV6-5 to TRBJ1-2; D gene ambiguous. The CDR3 length is 12 residues. V was trimmed by 8 bases and J by 5 bases, leaving 12 bases between them. CDR1 is MNHEY and CDR2 is SVGAGI in the germline V gene.

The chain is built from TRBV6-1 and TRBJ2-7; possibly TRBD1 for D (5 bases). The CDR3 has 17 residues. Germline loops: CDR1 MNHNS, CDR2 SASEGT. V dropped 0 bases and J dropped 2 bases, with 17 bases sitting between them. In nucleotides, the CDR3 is TGTGCCAGCAGTGAAGCCATTAGGGGATACCCTCCCTACGAGCAGTACTTC. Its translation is CASSEAIRGYPPYEQYF.

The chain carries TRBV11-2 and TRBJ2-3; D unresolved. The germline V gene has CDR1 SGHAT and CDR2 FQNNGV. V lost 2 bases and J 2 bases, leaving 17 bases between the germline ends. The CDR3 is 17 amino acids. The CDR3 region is CASSLPSGEWVTDTQYF. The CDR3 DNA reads TGTGCCAGCAGCTTACCTTCTGGTGAGTGGGTCACAGATACGCAGTATTTT.

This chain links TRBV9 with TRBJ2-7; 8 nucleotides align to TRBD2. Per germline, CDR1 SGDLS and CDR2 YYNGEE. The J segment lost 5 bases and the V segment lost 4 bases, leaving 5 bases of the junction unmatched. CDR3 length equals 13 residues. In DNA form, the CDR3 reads TGTGCCAGCAGCTACGGGACTAGAAACGAGCAGTACTTC. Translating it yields CASSYGTRNEQYF.

CDR3 amino acids: CSISKQGGLNTEAFF. In DNA form, the CDR3 reads TGCAGCATCTCTAAACAAGGCGGTTTGAACACTGAAGCTTTCTTT. The chain combines TRBV29-1 with TRBJ1-1; D remains ambiguous. The CDR3 contains 15 residues. From germline, CDR1 is SQVTM and CDR2 ANQGSEA. Trimming shortened V by 8 bases and J by 0 bases, and 19 bases separated the two germline ends.

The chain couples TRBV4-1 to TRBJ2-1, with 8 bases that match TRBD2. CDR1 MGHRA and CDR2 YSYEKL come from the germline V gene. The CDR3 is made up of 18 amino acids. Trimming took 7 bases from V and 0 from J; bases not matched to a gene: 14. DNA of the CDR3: TGCGCCAGCAAAGGAGGGCCAGGAGCGGGAGTCTCCTACAATGAGCAGTTCTTC. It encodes CASKGGPGAGVSYNEQFF.

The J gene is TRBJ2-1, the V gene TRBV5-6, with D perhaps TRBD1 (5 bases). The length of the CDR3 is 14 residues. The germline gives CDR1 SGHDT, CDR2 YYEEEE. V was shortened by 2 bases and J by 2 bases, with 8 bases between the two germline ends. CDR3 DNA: TGTGCCAGCAGCTTCGACAGCGCCTACAATGAGCAGTTCTTC. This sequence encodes CASSFDSAYNEQFF.

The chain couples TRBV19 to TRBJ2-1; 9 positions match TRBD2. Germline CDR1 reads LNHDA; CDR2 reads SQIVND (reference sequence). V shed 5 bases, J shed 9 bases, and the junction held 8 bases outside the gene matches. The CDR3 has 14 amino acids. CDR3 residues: CASSLSGSGSEQFF. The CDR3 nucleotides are TGTGCCAGTAGTCTTAGCGGGAGCGGGAGTGAGCAGTTCTTC.